The 32 T cell receptor beta chains below were found in one sample sequenced in a study of blood T cell repertoires in COVID-19. Here immunoSEQ multiplex PCR was the method, and the copy in TCRdb shows in-frame clones only, minus some. The table has approximately 120,000 clones, 86% seen once. The sequenced material came from peripheral blood. The receptor set was obtained from a human donor in a cohort sampled during active COVID-19.

This chain uses TRBV15 with TRBJ2-2, with 8 bases matching TRBD2. This CDR3 is built from 18 residues. J was trimmed by 0 bases and V by 1 base; bases with no gene match: 7. Germline lookup yields CDR1 LNHNV and CDR2 YYDKDF (reference sequence). The CDR3 is CATSRVRTSSANTGELFF. Here the CDR3 DNA reads TGTGCCACCAGCAGAGTAAGGACTAGCTCGGCGAACACCGGGGAGCTGTTTTTT.

The chain carries TRBV30 and TRBJ2-7, with 7 nucleotides matching TRBD1. J gave up 3 bases and V 7 bases, and 9 bases lay outside the gene matches. This CDR3 spans 13 amino acids. The V gene's germline CDR1 is GTSNPN and CDR2 SVGIG (reference sequence). For the CDR3, the DNA is TGTGCCTTACGGCGACAGGGTGACTACGAGCAGTACTTC. Its translation is CALRRQGDYEQYF.

This chain connects TRBV5-1 to TRBJ2-1, with TRBD2 as a possible D gene (7 bases). V shed 1 base and J shed 6 bases, with 11 bases lying between them. The CDR3 runs to 14 residues. The germline gives CDR1 SGHRS, CDR2 YFSETQ. DNA of the CDR3: TGCGCCAGCAGCTTGTGGCGGGGGCCCAATGAGCAGTTCTTC. Its translation is CASSLWRGPNEQFF.

V is TRBV27 and J is TRBJ2-2, with 7 positions matching TRBD1. The length of the CDR3 is 14 residues. After removal of 5 bases from V and 5 bases from J, the junction contained 5 bases not matched to a gene. Germline V lookup: CDR1 MNHEY, CDR2 SMNVEV (reference sequence). CDR3 coding DNA: TGTGCCAGCAGTCCAAGACAGGGTACCGGGGAGCTGTTTTTT. This encodes CASSPRQGTGELFF.

This rearrangement joins TRBV5-1 to TRBJ2-5; D is unclear. Germline V gene lookup returns CDR1 SGHRS and CDR2 YFSETQ. The CDR3 runs to 16 residues. V lost 0 bases to trimming and J lost 0 bases, with 12 bases between them. The CDR3 spells CASSLASRTYQETQYF. For the CDR3, the DNA is TGCGCCAGCAGCTTGGCCAGTCGTACGTACCAAGAGACCCAGTACTTC. The full variable domain, rest sourced from reference TRBV5-1 and TRBJ2-5, is KAGVTQTPRYLIKTRGQQVTLSCSPISGHRSVSWYQQTPGQGLQFLFEYFSETQRNKGNFPGRFSGRQFSNSRSEMNVSTLELGDSALYLCASSLASRTYQETQYFGPGTRLLVL.

The gene calls are TRBV2 and TRBJ2-2, with D possibly being TRBD2 (5 bases). Germline V gene sequence: CDR1 SNHLY, CDR2 FYNNEI. Trimming stripped 4 bases from V and 3 bases from J, with 9 bases between. The CDR3 spans 14 residues. Written as DNA, the CDR3 is TGTGCCAGCAGTGTTGAGAGGGACACCGGGGAGCTGTTTTTT. It codes for CASSVERDTGELFF.

V gene TRBV6-2 or TRBV6-3 combines with J gene TRBJ1-6; D gene uncertain. Germline values: CDR1 MNHEY, CDR2 SVGEGT. V lost 3 bases, J lost 9 bases, and 18 bases lay in between. This CDR3 comprises 16 residues. The CDR3 DNA reads TGTGCCAGCAGTTATGAGCAGGCCGGCTATGGTTCACCCCTCCACTTT. It translates to CASSYEQAGYGSPLHF.

V is TRBV7-9 and J is TRBJ2-3; D might be TRBD1 (5 bases). V shed 0 bases and J shed 2 bases, with 12 bases lying between them. The V gene's germline CDR1 is SEHNR and CDR2 FQNEAQ (reference sequence). CDR3 length: 16 residues. CDR3 sequence reads: CASSLARGANTDTQYF. The CDR3, as DNA: TGTGCCAGCAGCTTAGCTAGGGGCGCGAACACAGATACGCAGTATTTT.

The chain recombines TRBV9 with TRBJ1-1; D gene uncertain. The ends were cut back, 4 bases at V and 4 bases at J, with 8 bases in the middle. Germline CDR1 is SGDLS and CDR2 is YYNGEE. This CDR3 is built from 12 residues. CDR3 region: CASSSRGTEAFF. The CDR3 nucleotides are TGTGCCAGCAGCTCACGAGGCACTGAAGCTTTCTTT.

The rearrangement joins TRBV5-1 to TRBJ2-7; D uncertain. The germline V gene encodes CDR1 SGHRS and CDR2 YFSETQ. Trimming removed 2 bases at V and 1 base at J, with 10 bases between. The CDR3 runs 14 residues. The CDR3 nucleotides are TGCGCCAGCAGCTTACATATGAATTCCTACGAGCAGTACTTC. It codes for CASSLHMNSYEQYF.

V usage is TRBV7-2 and J usage is TRBJ2-7; maybe TRBD2 (6 bases). Germline V CDR1 and CDR2: SGHTA, FQGNSA. Trimming left V 0 bases short and J 3 bases short, with 6 bases between. The CDR3 loop spans 13 amino acids. CDR3 in DNA: TGTGCCAGCAGCTTAGCGCGGGACTACGAGCAGTACTTC. Protein product: CASSLARDYEQYF.

This rearrangement joins TRBV6-2 or TRBV6-3 to TRBJ2-3; 7 nucleotides line up with TRBD2. The germline V gene has CDR1 MNHEY and CDR2 SVGEGT. Germline trimming cut 4 bases from V and 11 bases from J; bases unmatched to any gene: 9. The CDR3 runs to 13 residues. In DNA, the CDR3 is TGTGCCAGCAGTTCCCCTAGCGGCGCGTTGCAGTATTTT. It specifies CASSSPSGALQYF.

J is TRBJ2-1 and V is TRBV7-3, with 7 bases fitting TRBD1. V trimming: 6 bases; J trimming: 0 bases; junction bases outside the gene matches: 5. This CDR3 region has 15 residues. CDR1 and CDR2 (germline): SGHTA, FQGTGA. The CDR3 spells CASSTRQGSYNEQFF. DNA for the CDR3: TGTGCCAGCAGTACCCGACAGGGCTCCTACAATGAGCAGTTCTTC.

The V gene is TRBV28, the J gene TRBJ2-7; 7 bases are a match to TRBD2. This CDR3 has 16 residues. V shed 2 bases, J shed 2 bases, and the junction held 9 bases outside the gene matches. Germline CDR1 MDHEN, CDR2 SYDVKM. The chain's CDR3 is CASSLSPSGFPYEQYF. The CDR3 DNA follows: TGTGCCAGCAGTTTAAGTCCTAGCGGTTTTCCCTACGAGCAGTACTTC.

The gene calls are TRBV3-1 (or the pseudogene TRBV3-2) and TRBJ2-7; D unclear. The V gene lost 5 bases and the J gene lost 1 base, with 9 bases spanning the gap. The CDR3 contains 13 residues. The germline V gene has CDR1 LGHDT and CDR2 YNNKEL (reference sequence). The CDR3 bases are TGTGCCAGCAGCTATGGCGGTTCCTACGAGCAGTACTTC. This gives the protein CASSYGGSYEQYF.

This clone has only one observation. The chain carries TRBV4-1 and TRBJ2-1; a possible D gene is TRBD2 (5 bases). CDR3 length: 15 residues. V was pared by 1 base and J by 4 bases, with 11 bases between. The germline CDR1 and CDR2 sequences are MGHRA and YSYEKL. Here the CDR3 DNA reads TGCGCCAGCAGCCAAGTCGGAGGCCCTTACAATGAGCAGTTCTTC. The encoded protein is CASSQVGGPYNEQFF.

The J gene is TRBJ2-2, the V gene TRBV24-1; 7 bases are shared with TRBD2. The CDR3 loop spans 14 amino acids. Losses at the gene ends were 0 bases for V and 6 bases for J; bases not matched to a gene: 0. Germline V gene sequence: CDR1 KGHDR, CDR2 SFDVKD. CDR3 nucleotide sequence: TGTGCCACCAGTGATTTGCGGGAGGCCGGGGAGCTGTTTTTT. This sequence encodes CATSDLREAGELFF.

The chain recombines TRBV2 with TRBJ2-1; 7 bases map to TRBD2. The germline V gene has CDR1 SNHLY and CDR2 FYNNEI. The CDR3 length is 14 residues. J gave up 4 bases and V 6 bases, and 6 bases lay outside the gene matches. The CDR3 DNA sequence: TGTGCCAGCAGACCCTCGGGACTATACAATGAGCAGTTCTTC. This translates into CASRPSGLYNEQFF.

The chain joins TRBV25-1 to TRBJ1-1, with TRBD1 matching 7 bases. V lost 7 bases, J lost 12 bases, and 11 bases stayed unmatched. Germline lookup yields CDR1 MGHDK and CDR2 SYGVNS. The CDR3 runs to 12 residues. CDR3 residues: CASKGPGGLSFF. The CDR3 DNA is TGTGCCAGCAAAGGCCCAGGGGGTTTGTCTTTCTTT.

The CDR3 loop is CASSQRTSGDNEQFF. In nucleotides, the CDR3 is TGTGCCAGTAGCCAGCGGACTAGCGGAGACAATGAGCAGTTCTTC. V and J are TRBV19 and TRBJ2-1; 10 nucleotides align to TRBD2. V shed 6 bases, J shed 5 bases, and the junction held 7 bases outside the gene matches. CDR1 and CDR2 from the germline V gene are LNHDA and SQIVND (reference sequence). CDR3 length equals 15 residues.

The V and J genes are TRBV7-2 and TRBJ2-4; D may be TRBD1 (6 bases). The CDR3 sequence is 14 residues long. Germline V CDR1 and CDR2: SGHTA, FQGNSA. V lost 4 bases to trimming and J lost 10 bases, with 17 bases between them. CDR3 loop: CASSSQGPKGIQYF. The CDR3 DNA sequence: TGTGCCAGCAGCTCACAGGGCCCCAAAGGGATTCAGTACTTC.

The rearrangement uses TRBV12-3 or TRBV12-4 and TRBJ2-1; 8 bases match TRBD2. The V gene end was trimmed by 6 bases and the J gene end by 9 bases; junction bases not matched to a gene: 7. This CDR3 comprises 13 residues. The CDR3 nucleotides read TGTGCCAGCAGCCTGACTAGCGCACCTGAGCAGTTCTTC. This encodes CASSLTSAPEQFF.

This clone was recorded only once. The V and J genes are TRBV7-3 and TRBJ2-3, with D maybe TRBD2 (5 bases). Germline lookup yields CDR1 SGHTA and CDR2 FQGTGA. The CDR3 totals 13 residues. Between the trimmed V and J ends, which lost 1 base and 10 bases, there was a span of 12 bases. Written as DNA, the CDR3 is TGTGCCAGCAGCTTAAACGACCTGGGAGCGCAGTATTTT. This translates into CASSLNDLGAQYF.

This clone came up a few times. The chain combines TRBV6-5 with TRBJ2-1; D not certain. The CDR3 covers 13 residues. The germline V gene encodes CDR1 MNHEY and CDR2 SVGAGI. Trimming took 8 bases from V and 4 from J, leaving 12 bases between them. In DNA form, the CDR3 reads TGTGCCAGCTGCCGAGTCGAATACAATGAGCAGTTCTTC. Its translation: CASCRVEYNEQFF.

Only a few counts were recorded for this clone. The chain recombines TRBV28 with TRBJ2-7, with D tentatively TRBD1 (7 bases). The V gene lost 4 bases and the J gene lost 6 bases, with 19 bases spanning the gap. The CDR3 has 15 amino acids. Germline V CDR1 and CDR2: MDHEN, SYDVKM. The CDR3 is CASSWGDDRAGEQYF. The CDR3 nucleotides are TGTGCCAGCAGTTGGGGGGACGACAGGGCTGGCGAGCAGTACTTC.

The chain recombines TRBV6-2 or TRBV6-3 with TRBJ2-3, with 8 bases fitting TRBD2. Trimming cost V 6 bases and J 8 bases; bases outside gene matches: 16. The CDR3 extends over 16 amino acids. CDR1 MNHEY and CDR2 SVGEGT come from the germline V gene. CDR3 bases: TGTGCCAGCAGCTTTGTCGGACTAGCAGGGACGGGTACGCAGTATTTT. Translating it yields CASSFVGLAGTGTQYF.

The table lists this clone with a count of one. The CDR3 sequence is CASSSRGTGINTEAFF. In DNA, the CDR3 is TGTGCCAGCAGTTCCAGGGGGACAGGGATTAACACTGAAGCTTTCTTT. The rearrangement links TRBV7-3 to TRBJ1-1; 9 bases map to TRBD1. Germline CDR1 reads SGHTA; CDR2 reads FQGTGA. With V trimmed by 6 bases and J by 2 bases, 10 bases remained unmatched. This CDR3 comprises 16 residues.

V and J are TRBV7-2 and TRBJ2-1, with 11 bases that match TRBD2. V was clipped by 1 base and J by 7 bases; unmatched bases: 3. CDR3 length: 15 amino acids. Germline CDR1 and CDR2: SGHTA and FQGNSA. The CDR3: CASSLETSGRNEQFF. In DNA form, the CDR3 reads TGTGCCAGCAGCTTAGAAACTAGCGGGAGAAATGAGCAGTTCTTC.

The gene calls are TRBV7-2 and TRBJ2-7; TRBD1 matches 8 bases. The germline CDR1 and CDR2 sequences are SGHTA and FQGNSA. Trimming took 4 bases from V and 1 from J; bases not matched to a gene: 6. This CDR3 has 15 residues. This CDR3 reads CASSSWRDRSYEQYF. The CDR3 DNA is TGTGCCAGCAGCTCTTGGAGGGACAGGTCCTACGAGCAGTACTTC. Drawing the rest from reference TRBV7-2 and TRBJ2-7, the complete variable domain is GAGVSQSPSNKVTEKGKDVELRCDPISGHTALYWYRQSLGQGLEFLIYFQGNSAPDKSGLPSDRFSAERTGGSVSTLTIQRTQQEDSAVYLCASSSWRDRSYEQYFGPGTRLTVT.

The V and J genes are TRBV24-1 and TRBJ2-7; 7 positions agree with TRBD1. CDR3 length equals 20 residues. Trimming removed 0 bases from V and 0 bases from J; junction bases left unmatched: 16. CDR1 and CDR2 from the germline V gene are KGHDR and SFDVKD. The CDR3 bases are TGTGCCACCAGTGATTTGAAGTACATCTCTGGGACAGCCAGCTCCTACGAGCAGTACTTC. Encoded protein: CATSDLKYISGTASSYEQYF.

The chain is built from TRBV15 and TRBJ2-7; TRBD1 agrees at 11 bases. V lost 5 bases, J lost 1 base, and 4 bases stayed unmatched. This CDR3 has 15 residues. Per the germline V gene, CDR1 is LNHNV and CDR2 is YYDKDF (reference sequence). Written as DNA, the CDR3 is TGTGCCACCAGCGTCGGGACAGGGGGTTCCTACGAGCAGTACTTC. This encodes CATSVGTGGSYEQYF.

The chain is built from TRBV25-1 and TRBJ2-7; D remains unclear. Trimming removed 0 bases from V and 1 base from J, with 4 bases in between. This CDR3 contains 13 residues. CDR1 and CDR2 (germline): MGHDK, SYGVNS. In DNA form, the CDR3 reads TGTGCCAGCAGTGAATACGAGTCCTACGAGCAGTACTTC. Encoded protein: CASSEYESYEQYF.